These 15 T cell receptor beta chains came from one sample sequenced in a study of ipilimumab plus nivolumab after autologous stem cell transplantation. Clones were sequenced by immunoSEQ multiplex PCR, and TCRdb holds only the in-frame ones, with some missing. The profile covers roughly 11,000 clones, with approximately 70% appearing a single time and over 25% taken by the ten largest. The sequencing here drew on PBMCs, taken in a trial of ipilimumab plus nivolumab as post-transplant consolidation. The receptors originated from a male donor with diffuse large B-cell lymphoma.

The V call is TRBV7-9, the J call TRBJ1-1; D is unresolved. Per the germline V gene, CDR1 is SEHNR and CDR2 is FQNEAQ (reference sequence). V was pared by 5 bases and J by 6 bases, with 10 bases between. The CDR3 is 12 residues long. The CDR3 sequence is CASSGIGAEAFF. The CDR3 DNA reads TGTGCCAGCAGCGGGATCGGTGCTGAAGCTTTCTTT.

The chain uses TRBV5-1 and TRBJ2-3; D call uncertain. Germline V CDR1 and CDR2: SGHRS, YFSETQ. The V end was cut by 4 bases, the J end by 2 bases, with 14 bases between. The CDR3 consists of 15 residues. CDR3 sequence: CASSAKQDSTDTQYF. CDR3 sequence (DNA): TGCGCCAGCAGCGCAAAGCAAGACTCCACAGATACGCAGTATTTT. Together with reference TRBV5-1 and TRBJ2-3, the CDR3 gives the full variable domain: KAGVTQTPRYLIKTRGQQVTLSCSPISGHRSVSWYQQTPGQGLQFLFEYFSETQRNKGNFPGRFSGRQFSNSRSEMNVSTLELGDSALYLCASSAKQDSTDTQYFGPGTRLTVL.

CDR3 DNA sequence: TGTGCCAGCAGCTTAGGGTGGGCAGGGGATGAGACCCAGTACTTC. Encoded protein: CASSLGWAGDETQYF. This chain links TRBV11-2 with TRBJ2-5, with D perhaps matching TRBD1 (6 bases). CDR3 length equals 15 residues. The germline V gene encodes CDR1 SGHAT and CDR2 FQNNGV. The ends were cut back, 1 base at V and 5 bases at J, with 14 bases in the middle. The full variable domain, rest sourced from reference TRBV11-2 and TRBJ2-5, is EAGVAQSPRYKIIEKRQSVAFWCNPISGHATLYWYQQILGQGPKLLIQFQNNGVVDDSQLPKDRFSAERLKGVDSTLKIQPAKLEDSAVYLCASSLGWAGDETQYFGPGTRLLVL.

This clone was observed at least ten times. Here the CDR3 DNA reads TGTGCCAGTAGTATACAATGGGGCGGTTACACTGAAGCTTTCTTT. This sequence encodes CASSIQWGGYTEAFF. V is TRBV19 and J is TRBJ1-1; D possibly corresponds to TRBD1 (5 bases). The germline gives CDR1 LNHDA, CDR2 SQIVND (reference sequence). V lost 2 bases and J lost 3, with 13 bases in between. The length of the CDR3 is 15 residues. Using reference TRBV19 and TRBJ1-1 for the parts outside the CDR3, the full variable domain is DGGITQSPKYLFRKEGQNVTLSCEQNLNHDAMYWYRQDPGQGLRLIYYSQIVNDFQKGDIAEGYSVSREKKESFPLTVTSAQKNPTAFYLCASSIQWGGYTEAFFGQGTRLTVV.

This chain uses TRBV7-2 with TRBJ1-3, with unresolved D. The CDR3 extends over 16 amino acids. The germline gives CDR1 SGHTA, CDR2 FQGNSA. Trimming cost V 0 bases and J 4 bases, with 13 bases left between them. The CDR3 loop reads CASSLANWGAGNTIYF. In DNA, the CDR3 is TGTGCCAGCAGCTTAGCAAATTGGGGTGCGGGAAACACCATATATTTT.

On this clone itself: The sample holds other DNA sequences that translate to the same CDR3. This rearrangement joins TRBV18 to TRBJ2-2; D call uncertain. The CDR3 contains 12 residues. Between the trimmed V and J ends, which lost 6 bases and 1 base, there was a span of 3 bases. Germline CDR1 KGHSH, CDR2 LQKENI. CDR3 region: CASSENTGELFF. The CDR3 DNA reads TGTGCCAGCTCGGAGAACACCGGGGAGCTGTTTTTT.

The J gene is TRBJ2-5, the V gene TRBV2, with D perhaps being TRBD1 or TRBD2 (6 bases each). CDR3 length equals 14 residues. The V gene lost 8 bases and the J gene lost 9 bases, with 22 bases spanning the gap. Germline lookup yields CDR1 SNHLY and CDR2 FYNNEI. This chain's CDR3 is CASPGETGQRAQYF. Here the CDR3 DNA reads TGTGCCAGCCCGGGGGAGACAGGTCAAAGGGCCCAGTACTTC.

The CDR3 reads CASSWYGGEQYF. The CDR3 coding sequence is TGTGCCAGCAGCTGGTACGGGGGCGAGCAGTACTTC. The gene calls are TRBV5-5 and TRBJ2-7, with D possibly matching TRBD2 (6 bases). The CDR3 has 12 amino acids. The germline V and J ends were trimmed by 3 bases and 6 bases, with 10 bases remaining between them. Germline V gene lookup returns CDR1 SGHKS and CDR2 YYEKEE (reference sequence).

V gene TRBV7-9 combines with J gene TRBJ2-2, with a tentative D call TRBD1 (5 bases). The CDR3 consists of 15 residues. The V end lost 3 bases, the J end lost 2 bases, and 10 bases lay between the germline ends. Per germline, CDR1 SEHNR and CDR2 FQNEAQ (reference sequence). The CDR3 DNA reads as TGTGCCAGCAGCTTGGTGACAGTTAACACCGGGGAGCTGTTTTTT. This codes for CASSLVTVNTGELFF.

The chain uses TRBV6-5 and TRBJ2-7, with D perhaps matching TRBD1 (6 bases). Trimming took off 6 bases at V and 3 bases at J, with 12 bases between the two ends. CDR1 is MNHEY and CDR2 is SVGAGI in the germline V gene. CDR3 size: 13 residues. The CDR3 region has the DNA TGTGCCAGCAGCCCCACAGGGAACTACGAGCAGTACTTC. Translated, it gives CASSPTGNYEQYF.

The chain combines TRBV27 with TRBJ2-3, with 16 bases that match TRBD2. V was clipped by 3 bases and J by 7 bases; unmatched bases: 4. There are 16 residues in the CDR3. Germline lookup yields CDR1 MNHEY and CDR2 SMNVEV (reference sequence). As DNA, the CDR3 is TGTGCCAGCAGTTTGGGACTAGCGGGGGGGCTGTATACGCAGTATTTT. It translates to CASSLGLAGGLYTQYF.

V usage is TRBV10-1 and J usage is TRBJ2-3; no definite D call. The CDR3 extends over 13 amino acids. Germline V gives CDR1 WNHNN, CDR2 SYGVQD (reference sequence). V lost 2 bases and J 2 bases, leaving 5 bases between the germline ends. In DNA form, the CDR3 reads TGCGCCAGCAGTGAGCGTTACACAGATACGCAGTATTTT. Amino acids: CASSERYTDTQYF.

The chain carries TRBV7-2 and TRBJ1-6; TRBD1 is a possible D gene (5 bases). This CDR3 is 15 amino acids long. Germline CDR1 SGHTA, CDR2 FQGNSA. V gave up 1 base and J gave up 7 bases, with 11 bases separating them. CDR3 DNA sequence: TGTGCCAGCAGCTTAGGCAGGGCGAGGAATTCACCCCTCCACTTT. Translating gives CASSLGRARNSPLHF.

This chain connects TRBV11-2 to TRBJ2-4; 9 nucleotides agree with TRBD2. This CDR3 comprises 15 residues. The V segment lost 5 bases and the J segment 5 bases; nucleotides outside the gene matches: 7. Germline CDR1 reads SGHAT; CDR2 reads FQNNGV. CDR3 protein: CASSAGGSRENIQYF. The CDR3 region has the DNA TGTGCCAGCAGCGCGGGAGGGAGCAGGGAAAACATTCAGTACTTC. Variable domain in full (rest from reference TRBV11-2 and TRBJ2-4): EAGVAQSPRYKIIEKRQSVAFWCNPISGHATLYWYQQILGQGPKLLIQFQNNGVVDDSQLPKDRFSAERLKGVDSTLKIQPAKLEDSAVYLCASSAGGSRENIQYFGAGTRLSVL.

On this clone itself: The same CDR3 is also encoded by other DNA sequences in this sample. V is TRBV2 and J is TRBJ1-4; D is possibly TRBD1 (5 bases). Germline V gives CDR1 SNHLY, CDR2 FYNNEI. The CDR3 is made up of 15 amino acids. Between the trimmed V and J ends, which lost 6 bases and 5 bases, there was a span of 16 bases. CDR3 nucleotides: TGTGCCAGCAGCGAGGGGACTGGCCTAAATGAAAAACTGTTTTTT. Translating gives CASSEGTGLNEKLFF.